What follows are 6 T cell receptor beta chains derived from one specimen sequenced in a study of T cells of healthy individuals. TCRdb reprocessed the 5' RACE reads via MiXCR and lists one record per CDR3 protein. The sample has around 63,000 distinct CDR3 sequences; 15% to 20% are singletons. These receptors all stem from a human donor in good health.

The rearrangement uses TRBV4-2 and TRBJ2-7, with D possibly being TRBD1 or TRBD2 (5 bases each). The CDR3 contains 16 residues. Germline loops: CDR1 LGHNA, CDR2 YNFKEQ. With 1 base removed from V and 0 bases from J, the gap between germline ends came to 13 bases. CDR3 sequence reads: CASSQGDGTASYEQYF. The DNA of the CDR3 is TGTGCCAGCAGCCAAGGCGACGGGACGGCCTCCTACGAGCAGTACTTC.

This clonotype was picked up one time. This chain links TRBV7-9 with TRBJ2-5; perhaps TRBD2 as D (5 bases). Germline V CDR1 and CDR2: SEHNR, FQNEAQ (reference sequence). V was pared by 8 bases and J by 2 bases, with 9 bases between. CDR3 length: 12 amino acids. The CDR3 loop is CASREGQETQYF. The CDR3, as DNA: TGTGCCAGCCGAGAGGGACAAGAGACCCAGTACTTC.

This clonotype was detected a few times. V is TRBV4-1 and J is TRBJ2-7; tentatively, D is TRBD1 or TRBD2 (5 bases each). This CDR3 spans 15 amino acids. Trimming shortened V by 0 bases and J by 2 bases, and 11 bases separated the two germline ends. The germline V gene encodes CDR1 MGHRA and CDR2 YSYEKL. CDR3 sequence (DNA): TGCGCCAGCAGCCAAGACAGGGAGCAAGCCTACGAGCAGTACTTC. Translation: CASSQDREQAYEQYF.

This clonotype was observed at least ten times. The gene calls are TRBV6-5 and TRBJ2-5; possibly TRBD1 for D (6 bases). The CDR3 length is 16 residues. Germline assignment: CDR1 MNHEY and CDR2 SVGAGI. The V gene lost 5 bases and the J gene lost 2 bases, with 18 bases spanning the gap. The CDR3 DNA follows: TGTGCCAGCAGTGACAACCCAGGGGCGGGTCAAGAGACCCAGTACTTC. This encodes CASSDNPGAGQETQYF.

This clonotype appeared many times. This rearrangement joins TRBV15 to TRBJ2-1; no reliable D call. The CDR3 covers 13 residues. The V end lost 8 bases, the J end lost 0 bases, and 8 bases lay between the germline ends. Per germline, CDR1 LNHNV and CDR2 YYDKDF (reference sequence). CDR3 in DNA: TGTGCCACCGGAGTAAGCTCCTACAATGAGCAGTTCTTC. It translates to CATGVSSYNEQFF.

Written as DNA, the CDR3 is TGCGCCAGCAGCTTGGAGGGGCGCCAAGAGACCCAGTACTTC. As protein: CASSLEGRQETQYF. The chain couples TRBV5-1 to TRBJ2-5, with D possibly being TRBD1 (5 bases). The V and J ends lost 0 bases and 1 base respectively, with 7 bases between them. The CDR3 consists of 14 residues. CDR1 is SGHRS and CDR2 is YFSETQ in the germline V gene.